The source of this T cell receptor (beta chain) is a study of cytomegalovirus exposure and HLA in healthy donors. The PCR was carried out with 60 Vbeta primers and 13 Jbeta primers. Sequencing used immunoSEQ multiplex PCR; TCRdb keeps in-frame clones, though not all of them. The sample has around 100,000 clones, under 80% seen once; the top ten hold over 3.5%. Looked up from germline, CDR1 is MNHEY and CDR2 is SMNVEV (reference sequence). The CDR3 is made up of 14 amino acids. The germline V and J ends were trimmed by 6 bases and 8 bases, with 17 bases remaining between them. The sample was PBMCs. This chain uses TRBV27 with TRBJ2-1, with D possibly TRBD2 on 6 matching bases. The TCR comes from a woman aged 50 to 60 in good health and CMV-seropositive. Here the CDR3 reads CASSSYGWRDEQFF. The CDR3 DNA sequence: TGTGCCAGCAGCTCCTACGGCTGGAGGGATGAGCAGTTCTTC.